One and the same sample provided the 13 T cell receptor beta chains below, sequenced in a study of CD8+ T cells in alopecia areata. Treatment described: oral pan-JAK inhibitor, 5-10 mg twice daily. Extracted from the samples, RNA was reverse transcribed into cDNA to serve as the sequencing template. Sequencing was performed with immunoSEQ multiplex PCR; in TCRdb, only in-frame clones are kept and a portion is missing. This sample carries 150,000 to 200,000 clones, approximately 57% of them seen once, and the ten largest clones take around 14%. The sample here was CD4+ T cells sorted from blood, taken at week 24, from a patient treated with tofacitinib. These receptors came from a human donor with alopecia areata.

The rearrangement joins TRBV29-1 to TRBJ1-1, with TRBD1 as a possible D gene (6 bases). The germline V gene has CDR1 SQVTM and CDR2 ANQGSEA. The CDR3 spans 14 residues. V was trimmed by 6 bases and J by 0 bases, leaving 14 bases between them. CDR3 nucleotide sequence: TGCAGCGTCCACCCCCGGACAGTGAACACTGAAGCTTTCTTT. It yields the protein CSVHPRTVNTEAFF.

The J gene is TRBJ1-2, the V gene TRBV7-2; D gene uncertain. Germline V gene data show CDR1 as SGHTA and CDR2 as FQGNSA. V lost 5 bases, J lost 0 bases, and 16 bases lay in between. This CDR3 spans 16 amino acids. CDR3 amino acids: CASSVGYSPANYGYTF. In DNA form, the CDR3 reads TGTGCCAGCAGCGTAGGCTATTCGCCAGCTAACTATGGCTACACCTTC.

This chain uses TRBV14 with TRBJ1-6, with 7 bases lining up with TRBD1. CDR3 size: 15 residues. Germline V CDR1 and CDR2: SGHDN, FVKESK. V trimming: 3 bases; J trimming: 9 bases; junction bases outside the gene matches: 8. CDR3 in DNA: TGTGCCAGCAGCCAGAAGACAGGGTACAGTTCACCCCTCCACTTT. The encoded protein is CASSQKTGYSSPLHF.

The chain has TRBV29-1 and TRBJ2-7; D could derive from TRBD1 or TRBD2 (5 bases each). The CDR3 loop spans 13 amino acids. The germline CDR1 and CDR2 sequences are SQVTM and ANQGSEA. V was pared by 7 bases and J by 0 bases, with 13 bases between. The CDR3 sequence: CSARTGGSYEQYF. CDR3 nucleotide sequence: TGCAGCGCCCGGACTGGGGGCTCCTACGAGCAGTACTTC.

V is TRBV7-9 and J is TRBJ2-7; no definite D call. The CDR3 is 12 residues long. Trimming removed 5 bases at V and 4 bases at J, with 9 bases between. CDR1 is SEHNR and CDR2 is FQNEAQ in the germline V gene (reference sequence). In DNA form, the CDR3 reads TGTGCCAGCAGCAAATCAGGTTACGAGCAGTACTTC. It specifies CASSKSGYEQYF.

In its sample, this clone was seen a few times. This CDR3 is CATLPDRTDTQYF. As DNA, the CDR3 is TGTGCCACCCTTCCCGACCGCACAGATACGCAGTATTTT. This rearrangement joins TRBV2 to TRBJ2-3; D unresolved. The CDR3 sequence is 13 residues long. The ends were cut back, 10 bases at V and 1 base at J, with 12 bases in the middle. CDR1 and CDR2 (germline): SNHLY, FYNNEI.

The J gene is TRBJ2-3, the V gene TRBV4-2; D gene uncertain. Trimming removed 3 bases at V and 4 bases at J, with 17 bases between. Germline V gene lookup returns CDR1 LGHNA and CDR2 YNFKEQ. This CDR3 contains 16 residues. CDR3 DNA sequence: TGTGCCAGCAGCCAGAGGCCCCGAGGCCTGGCAGATACGCAGTATTTT. It is translated as CASSQRPRGLADTQYF.

The gene calls are TRBV6-5 and TRBJ1-4; D might be TRBD1 (5 bases). This CDR3 comprises 12 residues. The germline V gene has CDR1 MNHEY and CDR2 SVGAGI. Trimming left V 6 bases short and J 5 bases short, with 7 bases between. CDR3 coding DNA: TGTGCCAGCAGGGGGCGAAATGAAAAACTGTTTTTT. This gives the protein CASRGRNEKLFF.

The chain is built from TRBV15 and TRBJ2-4, with D perhaps matching TRBD1 or TRBD2 (6 bases each). The V and J ends lost 0 bases and 9 bases respectively, with 12 bases between them. Per the germline V gene, CDR1 is LNHNV and CDR2 is YYDKDF (reference sequence). This CDR3 has 14 residues. CDR3 in DNA: TGTGCCACCAGCAGAGACTTCGAGGGGGGCATTCAGTACTTC. Translating it yields CATSRDFEGGIQYF.

J is TRBJ1-2 and V is TRBV10-3, with D unclear. V lost 4 bases and J lost 0, with 3 bases in between. This CDR3 has 12 residues. The germline CDR1 and CDR2 sequences are ENHRY and SYGVKD. CDR3 DNA sequence: TGTGCCATCAGTGGCGCTAACTATGGCTACACCTTC. Translated, it gives CAISGANYGYTF.

V gene TRBV4-1 combines with J gene TRBJ2-5; a weak D match, TRBD1 (5 bases). CDR3 length equals 13 residues. The germline gives CDR1 MGHRA, CDR2 YSYEKL. Trimming pared 4 bases from V and 7 bases from J, leaving 13 bases between. As DNA, the CDR3 is TGCGCCAGCAGCCTCCAACAAAGGGGGACCCAGTACTTC. This translates into CASSLQQRGTQYF.

For the CDR3, the DNA is TGTGCCAGCAGCAGAGGGACTAGCCGATCCTACGAGCAGTACTTC. Translation gives CASSRGTSRSYEQYF. The chain combines TRBV27 with TRBJ2-7; 9 bases fit TRBD2. Germline V gene data show CDR1 as MNHEY and CDR2 as SMNVEV (reference sequence). The CDR3 is 15 residues long. J was trimmed by 1 base and V by 6 bases; bases with no gene match: 7.

V is TRBV27 and J is TRBJ2-2; D uncertain. Looked up from germline, CDR1 is MNHEY and CDR2 is SMNVEV (reference sequence). The CDR3 is 16 amino acids. Trimming took 1 base from V and 1 from J, leaving 10 bases between them. In DNA form, the CDR3 reads TGTGCCAGCAGTTTATTAAAGGCCCTGAACACCGGGGAGCTGTTTTTT. This encodes CASSLLKALNTGELFF.